These T cell receptor beta chains were read from a single sample in a study of blood T cell repertoires in COVID-19. Only in-frame clones appear in the TCRdb table, and some are missing; sequencing was by immunoSEQ multiplex PCR. The repertoire holds about 180,000 clones, with 85% as singletons. Specimen: peripheral blood. The source of these receptors is a woman between 50 and 59 years old with COVID-19, enrolled during active disease. Each CDR3 is given without its conserved first and last residue. D genes are given only for firm matches.

>TRBV15|.|TRBJ2-7
ATSTGETSYEQY
>TRBV11-2|.|TRBJ1-1
ASRTDGGGAEAF
>TRBV6-2/TRBV6-3|TRBD1|TRBJ2-2
ASSYPRTGNTGELF
>TRBV7-6|.|TRBJ1-5
ASSSFDQPQH
>TRBV4-3|.|TRBJ2-7
ASSQDRGSSYEQY
>TRBV11-2|TRBD1|TRBJ1-1
ASSLDRGPNTEAF
>TRBV7-2|.|TRBJ2-2
ARERGSTGELF
>TRBV11-2|.|TRBJ2-3
ASSLARGGSDTQY
>TRBV19|.|TRBJ1-4
ATQTGVTNEKLF
>TRBV25-1|TRBD1|TRBJ2-5
ASSEGWDRQETQY
>TRBV6-2/TRBV6-3|TRBD1|TRBJ2-7
ASSYDRDRPSYEQY
>TRBV6-1|TRBD1|TRBJ1-5
ASSEDSRQGASNQPQH
>TRBV2|.|TRBJ2-7
ASSGIVNEQY
>TRBV2|.|TRBJ2-2
ASSDRPTGELF
>TRBV13|.|TRBJ1-1
ASSLGQLNTEAF
>TRBV13|.|TRBJ1-6
ASSLPGENSPLH
>TRBV7-3|TRBD1|TRBJ2-1
ASSPSGTGINEQF
>TRBV7-2|TRBD2|TRBJ2-7
ASSLGRLAFDYEQY
>TRBV7-2|.|TRBJ2-3
ASSPEGGLSDTQY
>TRBV5-5|TRBD1|TRBJ1-6
ASRKGQSNSPLH
>TRBV21-1|.|TRBJ1-1
ASSKGPTGDGTEAF
>TRBV7-9|TRBD1|TRBJ1-1
ASSFGQGGPMNTEAF
>TRBV5-4|.|TRBJ2-3
ASSSGLVSTDTQY
>TRBV29-1|.|TRBJ1-1
SVYRQAVNTEAF
>TRBV10-3|.|TRBJ1-5
AISENSDQPQH
>TRBV18|.|TRBJ1-5
ASSANGNSNQPQH
>TRBV7-9|.|TRBJ1-2
ASSPGLYGYT
>TRBV9|.|TRBJ2-2
ASSVMSTGELF
>TRBV6-2/TRBV6-3|.|TRBJ1-2
ASSKEGTGYT
>TRBV28|.|TRBJ1-1
ASSLRQKPLSARAF
>TRBV10-3|TRBD1|TRBJ1-6
AISDPRGRSPLH
>TRBV28|.|TRBJ2-2
ASSLRTVDTGELF
>TRBV30|TRBD1|TRBJ1-2
ACRGRVDGYT
>TRBV3-1/TRBV3-2|.|TRBJ1-2
ASSQREDYGYT
>TRBV28|.|TRBJ2-2
ASSLEGRGSVTGELF
>TRBV6-2/TRBV6-3|.|TRBJ1-3
ASSPGSSGNTIY
>TRBV7-2|TRBD1|TRBJ1-2
ASKLARDRAVGYT
>TRBV11-2|.|TRBJ2-7
ASSFEGTVGGEQY
>TRBV12-5|TRBD1|TRBJ1-2
ASGSSDRVGNYGYT
>TRBV15|.|TRBJ2-5
ATSRVFDQETQY